The source of this TCR beta chain is a study of T cell responses to AZD1222 COVID-19 vaccine. Study findings and constraints: Scientists sampled the repertoires only once the peak T cell response had passed. Nearly half of spike-specific TCRs reportedly target unmutated variant regions. Clonal diversity was possibly underestimated, and the donors were mostly white British, with more females.

Trimming pared 4 bases from V and 0 bases from J, leaving 19 bases between. This CDR3 region has 18 residues. The germline V gene encodes CDR1 SGHAT and CDR2 FQNNGV. Clones were read by immunoSEQ multiplex PCR, and TCRdb kept only the in-frame ones, dropping some. The sample records about 140,000 clones, 90% to 95% being singletons. Points on this clone: The antigen remains unidentified.

This receptor was obtained from an adult in good health. Sequences were derived from peripheral blood, sampled on day 0 of MenACWY control vaccination. The chain links TRBV11-2 to TRBJ1-3; no clear D. The CDR3 DNA reads TGTGCCAGCAGCTCAGGCTTTGGGGTACTACCCTCTGGAAACACCATATATTTT. It specifies CASSSGFGVLPSGNTIYF.